A single sample is the source of the 20 T cell receptor beta chains below, sequenced in a study of identifying expanded T cells in peripheral blood. Sequencing was performed with immunoSEQ multiplex PCR; in TCRdb, only in-frame clones are kept and a portion is missing. In the table there are fewer than 65,000 clones, approximately 89% of which are singletons. The material sequenced was blood. These receptors all come from a person aged 18 to 75 in good health.

V gene TRBV2 combines with J gene TRBJ2-7; 7 bases align to TRBD1. Germline CDR1 SNHLY, CDR2 FYNNEI. After removal of 4 bases from V and 7 bases from J, the junction contained 10 bases not matched to a gene. The CDR3 sequence is 14 residues long. The chain's CDR3 is CASSAPGGPREQYF. CDR3 DNA: TGTGCCAGCAGTGCCCCAGGGGGACCTAGGGAGCAGTACTTC.

This rearrangement joins TRBV4-1 to TRBJ1-4; D gene unclear. Germline V lookup: CDR1 MGHRA, CDR2 YSYEKL. V lost 0 bases to trimming and J lost 3 bases, with 8 bases between them. The CDR3 spans 15 residues. The CDR3 DNA is TGCGCCAGCAGCCAAGAGGTGCGGGCTAATGAAAAACTGTTTTTT. This codes for CASSQEVRANEKLFF.

This clone has just a few counts. The chain uses TRBV10-1 and TRBJ2-2; D ambiguous. CDR1 and CDR2 from the germline V gene are WNHNN and SYGVQD (reference sequence). The length of the CDR3 is 13 residues. V gave up 5 bases and J gave up 4 bases, with 8 bases separating them. The CDR3 region is CASSISSTGELFF. The CDR3 coding sequence is TGCGCCAGCAGTATTAGTTCCACCGGGGAGCTGTTTTTT.

V is TRBV2 and J is TRBJ1-4; the D is unclear. Germline V CDR1 and CDR2: SNHLY, FYNNEI. CDR3 length: 17 residues. The ends were cut back, 1 base at V and 0 bases at J, with 12 bases in the middle. The CDR3 nucleotides are TGTGCCAGCAGTGAAGACACAGTACTAGCAACTAATGAAAAACTGTTTTTT. This gives the protein CASSEDTVLATNEKLFF.

The table lists this clone with a few counts. The chain joins TRBV11-2 to TRBJ2-7, with D maybe TRBD1 (6 bases). The V end was cut by 4 bases, the J end by 2 bases, with 15 bases between. Germline assignment: CDR1 SGHAT and CDR2 FQNNGV. The CDR3 has 15 residues. As DNA, the CDR3 is TGTGCCAGCAGCTCATGGGCAGGGGATGCCTACGAGCAGTACTTC. Translation gives CASSSWAGDAYEQYF.

The chain has TRBV30 and TRBJ1-6; 8 bases agree with TRBD1. The CDR3 consists of 14 residues. J gave up 2 bases and V 6 bases, and 3 bases lay outside the gene matches. Germline-derived CDR1 and CDR2 are GTSNPN and SVGIG (reference sequence). This CDR3 is CACSQGAYNSPLHF. CDR3 DNA sequence: TGTGCCTGCTCACAGGGGGCCTATAATTCACCCCTCCACTTT.

V usage is TRBV5-1 and J usage is TRBJ2-3, with 8 bases fitting TRBD2. The germline gives CDR1 SGHRS, CDR2 YFSETQ. V trimming: 0 bases; J trimming: 1 base; junction bases outside the gene matches: 1. The CDR3 spans 15 residues. The chain's CDR3 is CASSLEAGGTDTQYF. The CDR3, as DNA: TGCGCCAGCAGCTTGGAAGCGGGGGGCACAGATACGCAGTATTTT.

The chain carries TRBV14 and TRBJ2-5; the D is unclear. The V gene's germline CDR1 is SGHDN and CDR2 FVKESK. CDR3 length: 12 amino acids. Deletions cut 0 bases from V and 4 bases from J, with 3 bases between. The CDR3 loop is CASSQERETQYF. As DNA, the CDR3 is TGTGCCAGCAGCCAAGAAAGAGAGACCCAGTACTTC. The full variable domain, its missing parts supplied by reference TRBV14 and TRBJ2-5, is EAGVTQFPSHSVIEKGQTVTLRCDPISGHDNLYWYRRVMGKEIKFLLHFVKESKQDESGMPNNRFLAERTGGTYSTLKVQPAELEDSGVYFCASSQERETQYFGPGTRLLVL.

This clone was seen more than once but under ten times. J is TRBJ2-7 and V is TRBV28, with D maybe TRBD1 (5 bases). Germline V gives CDR1 MDHEN, CDR2 SYDVKM. V gave up 9 bases and J gave up 2 bases, with 8 bases separating them. The CDR3 has 11 amino acids. The chain's CDR3 is CASTTAYEQYF. The CDR3 DNA follows: TGTGCCAGTACGACAGCCTACGAGCAGTACTTC.

The gene calls are TRBV19 and TRBJ2-6; D possibly corresponds to TRBD2 (5 bases). V was trimmed by 1 base and J by 1 base, leaving 14 bases between them. CDR3 length: 18 amino acids. CDR1 and CDR2 from the germline V gene are LNHDA and SQIVND (reference sequence). The chain's CDR3 is CASSIGSGADSGANVLTF. CDR3 DNA sequence: TGTGCCAGTAGTATAGGGAGCGGAGCTGATTCTGGGGCCAACGTCCTGACTTTC.

The gene calls are TRBV6-5 and TRBJ2-5, with 10 bases identical to TRBD2. V trimming: 0 bases; J trimming: 1 base; junction bases outside the gene matches: 2. In germline, CDR1 is MNHEY, CDR2 SVGAGI. The CDR3 spans 16 residues. The CDR3 DNA sequence: TGTGCCAGCAGTTACTCTACTAGCGGGATCCAAGAGACCCAGTACTTC. Translating it yields CASSYSTSGIQETQYF.

The rearrangement links TRBV6-5 to TRBJ1-6; D gene uncertain. This CDR3 comprises 14 residues. Germline V CDR1 and CDR2: MNHEY, SVGAGI. Trimming removed 0 bases at V and 5 bases at J, with 5 bases between. DNA of the CDR3: TGTGCCAGCAGTTACTCGCCAGATAATTCACCCCTCCACTTT. Translation: CASSYSPDNSPLHF.

This rearrangement joins TRBV6-1 to TRBJ2-5; the D is unclear. Germline lookup yields CDR1 MNHNS and CDR2 SASEGT. There are 15 residues in the CDR3. V gave up 1 base and J gave up 2 bases, with 11 bases separating them. The chain's CDR3 is CASSEEFGIQETQYF. The CDR3 DNA is TGTGCCAGCAGTGAAGAATTTGGGATTCAAGAGACCCAGTACTTC.

The V call is TRBV28, the J call TRBJ1-4; the match to TRBD1 covers 9 bases. Germline V gives CDR1 MDHEN, CDR2 SYDVKM. The CDR3 totals 16 residues. V gave up 3 bases and J gave up 4 bases; unmatched junction bases: 6. CDR3 residues: CASSFTGGSSNEKLFF. CDR3 DNA: TGTGCCAGCAGTTTCACAGGGGGCTCGAGTAATGAAAAACTGTTTTTT.

The chain links TRBV5-6 to TRBJ1-5, with no clear D. The CDR3 is 13 residues long. V was pared by 0 bases and J by 6 bases, with 7 bases between. Germline V gene lookup returns CDR1 SGHDT and CDR2 YYEEEE. For the CDR3, the DNA is TGTGCCAGCAGCTTGGCGGGGATTCAGCCCCAGCATTTT. Translating gives CASSLAGIQPQHF.

Within the sample, this clone is medium-sized (0.01 to 0.1%). The J gene is TRBJ1-3, the V gene TRBV6-5; no definite D call. V was pared by 4 bases and J by 1 base, with 8 bases between. CDR3 size: 14 residues. Per germline, CDR1 MNHEY and CDR2 SVGAGI. The CDR3 protein is CASSLRESGNTIYF. The CDR3 DNA reads as TGTGCCAGCAGTTTGAGGGAGTCTGGAAACACCATATATTTT.

CDR3 residues: CASSLWGGARNQPQHF. CDR3 DNA sequence: TGTGCCAGCAGTTTATGGGGGGGGGCCCGCAATCAGCCCCAGCATTTT. The rearrangement uses TRBV28 and TRBJ1-5, with a weak D call TRBD1 (6 bases). V was trimmed by 0 bases and J by 2 bases, leaving 11 bases between them. Germline V gene data show CDR1 as MDHEN and CDR2 as SYDVKM. The CDR3 loop spans 16 amino acids.

The gene calls are TRBV6-5 and TRBJ1-2; D remains ambiguous. This CDR3 is built from 14 residues. CDR1 is MNHEY, CDR2 SVGAGI, per germline. Trimming took 5 bases from V and 6 from J, leaving 16 bases between them. CDR3 sequence reads: CASSREGIGDGYTF. Here the CDR3 DNA reads TGTGCCAGCAGTCGGGAAGGGATTGGAGATGGCTACACCTTC.

The chain recombines TRBV2 with TRBJ2-7; tentatively, D is TRBD1 (5 bases). V dropped 0 bases and J dropped 2 bases, with 11 bases sitting between them. Germline V gives CDR1 SNHLY, CDR2 FYNNEI. CDR3 length equals 15 residues. In DNA, the CDR3 is TGTGCCAGCAGTGAAGCGCGACAGAACCCCTACGAGCAGTACTTC. It encodes CASSEARQNPYEQYF.

The rearrangement joins TRBV9 to TRBJ2-5; a weak D match, TRBD2 (5 bases). The CDR3 loop spans 15 amino acids. Trimming cost V 3 bases and J 1 base, with 13 bases left between them. CDR1 is SGDLS and CDR2 is YYNGEE in the germline V gene. The CDR3 DNA reads as TGTGCCAGCAGCGCCCCGGCGGGCCTCCAAGAGACCCAGTACTTC. It yields the protein CASSAPAGLQETQYF.